At least ten counts were recorded for the clone carrying this T cell receptor beta chain. The CDR3 is made up of 14 amino acids. The ends lost 5 bases at V and 2 bases at J; junction bases unmatched: 6. Germline-derived CDR1 and CDR2 are SEHNR and FQNEAQ (reference sequence). The data originate from a study of blood T cell repertoires in COVID-19. As for the study in general: The United States, Italy and Spain provided the acute and convalescent COVID-19 samples. PBMCs, B-cell-depleted T cells, or T cells were the source of the cDNA or gDNA that made up the material.

The data were produced by immunoSEQ multiplex PCR, yet TCRdb's version contains in-frame clones alone and is incomplete. The sample has about 150,000 clones, roughly four fifths seen once. The material sequenced was peripheral blood. The sequence was obtained from a human donor with acute or convalescent COVID-19. The donor label of this sample is uncertain. This chain joins TRBV7-9 and TRBJ2-7, with TRBD1 matching over 7 bases. The CDR3 region has the DNA TGTGCCAGCAGCATGACAGGGACGGCCTACGAGCAGTACTTC. Residues: CASSMTGTAYEQYF.